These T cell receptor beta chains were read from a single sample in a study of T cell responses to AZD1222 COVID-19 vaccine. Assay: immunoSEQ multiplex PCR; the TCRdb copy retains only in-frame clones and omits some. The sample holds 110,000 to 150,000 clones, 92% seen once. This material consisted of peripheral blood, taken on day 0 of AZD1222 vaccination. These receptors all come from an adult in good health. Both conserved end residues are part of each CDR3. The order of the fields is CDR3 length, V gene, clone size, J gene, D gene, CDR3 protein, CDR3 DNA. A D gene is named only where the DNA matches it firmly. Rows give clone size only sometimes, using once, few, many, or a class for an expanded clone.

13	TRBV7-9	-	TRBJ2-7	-	CASSLSQAYEQYF	TGTGCCAGCAGCTTGTCACAGGCCTACGAGCAGTACTTC
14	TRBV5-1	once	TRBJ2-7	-	CASSLVGYNYEQYF	TGCGCCAGCAGCTTGGTCGGGTATAACTACGAGCAGTACTTC
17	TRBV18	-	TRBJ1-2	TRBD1	CASSPPGTGVLNYGYTF	TGTGCCAGCTCACCACCGGGGACAGGGGTGCTAAACTATGGCTACACCTTC
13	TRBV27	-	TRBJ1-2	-	CASSLSRGGGYTF	TGTGCCAGCAGTTTATCACGGGGAGGAGGCTACACCTTC
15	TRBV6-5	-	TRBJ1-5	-	CASSRGGKSNQPQHF	TGTGCCAGCAGTCGGGGGGGGAAGAGCAATCAGCCCCAGCATTTT
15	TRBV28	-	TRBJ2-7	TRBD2	CASSPPGTSGYEQYF	TGTGCCAGCAGCCCCCCCGGGACTAGCGGCTACGAGCAGTACTTC
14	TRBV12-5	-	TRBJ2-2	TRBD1	CASGSDRGTGELFF	TGTGCTAGTGGTTCGGACAGGGGAACCGGGGAGCTGTTTTTT
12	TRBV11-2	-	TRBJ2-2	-	CASSFLAGELFF	TGTGCCAGCAGCTTCCTGGCCGGGGAGCTGTTTTTT
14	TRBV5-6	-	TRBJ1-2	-	CASSLEQPPGGYTF	TGTGCCAGCAGCTTGGAACAGCCTCCGGGTGGCTACACCTTC
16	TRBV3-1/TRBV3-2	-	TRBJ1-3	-	CASSQTPGLSGNTIYF	TGTGCCAGCAGCCAAACCCCGGGGCTCTCTGGAAACACCATATATTTT
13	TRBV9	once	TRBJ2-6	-	CASSVSGANVLTF	TGTGCCAGCAGCGTTTCTGGGGCCAACGTCCTGACTTTC
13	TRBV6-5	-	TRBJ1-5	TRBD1	CASRGQLNQPQHF	TGTGCCAGCAGGGGACAGCTAAATCAGCCCCAGCATTTT
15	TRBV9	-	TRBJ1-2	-	CASSVAGSRFHGYTF	TGTGCCAGCAGCGTAGCGGGCAGTCGGTTCCATGGCTACACCTTC
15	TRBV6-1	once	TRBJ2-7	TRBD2	CASSSGLAVAYEQYF	TGTGCCAGCAGTTCGGGACTAGCTGTGGCCTACGAGCAGTACTTC
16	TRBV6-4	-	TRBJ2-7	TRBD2	CASSDSSSGRSYEQYF	TGTGCCAGCAGTGACTCGAGTAGCGGGAGGTCCTACGAGCAGTACTTC
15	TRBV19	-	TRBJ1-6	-	CASSERTSYNSPLHF	TGTGCCAGTAGTGAGAGGACCTCCTATAATTCACCCCTCCACTTT
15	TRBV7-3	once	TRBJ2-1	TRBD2	CASSSSGGSYNEQFF	TGTGCCAGCAGTTCAAGCGGGGGCTCCTACAATGAGCAGTTCTTC
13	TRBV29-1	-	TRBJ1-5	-	CSVAPGSNQPQHF	TGCAGCGTTGCCCCGGGATCCAATCAGCCCCAGCATTTT
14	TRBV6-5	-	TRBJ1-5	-	CASSYGGEGQPQHF	TGTGCCAGCAGTTACGGGGGCGAGGGCCAGCCCCAGCATTTT
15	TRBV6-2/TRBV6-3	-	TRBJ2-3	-	CASSYPPSGTDTQYF	TGTGCCAGCAGTTACCCTCCTAGCGGCACAGATACGCAGTATTTT
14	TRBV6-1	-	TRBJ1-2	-	CASNEPLSGRRDTF	TGTGCCAGCAATGAACCCCTTTCGGGACGTCGGGACACCTTC
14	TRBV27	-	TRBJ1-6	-	CASSSSLQGSPLHF	TGTGCCAGCAGTAGTTCCCTACAGGGTTCACCCCTCCACTTT
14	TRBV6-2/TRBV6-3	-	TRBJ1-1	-	CASSYLKLNTEAFF	TGTGCCAGCAGTTACTTAAAGTTGAACACTGAAGCTTTCTTT
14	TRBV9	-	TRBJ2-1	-	CASSVGSLGNEQFF	TGTGCCAGCAGCGTAGGGAGCTTGGGGAATGAGCAGTTCTTC
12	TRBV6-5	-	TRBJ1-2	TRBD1	CASSTGGTGYTF	TGTGCCAGCAGTACAGGGGGAACTGGCTACACCTTC
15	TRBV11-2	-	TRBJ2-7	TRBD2	CASSHLGGGPYEQYF	TGTGCCAGCAGCCATTTGGGGGGAGGGCCCTACGAGCAGTACTTC
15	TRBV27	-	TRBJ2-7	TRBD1	CASSLLGTGEYEQYF	TGTGCCAGCAGTTTATTAGGGACAGGAGAGTACGAGCAGTACTTC
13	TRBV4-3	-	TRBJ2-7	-	CASSQGPSYEQYF	TGCGCCAGCAGCCAAGGTCCTTCCTACGAGCAGTACTTC
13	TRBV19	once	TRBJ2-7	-	CASSHRGVYEQYF	TGTGCCAGTAGTCATAGAGGAGTCTACGAGCAGTACTTC
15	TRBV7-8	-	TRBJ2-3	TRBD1	CASKWRTGQTDTQYF	TGTGCCAGCAAGTGGAGGACAGGGCAGACAGATACGCAGTATTTT
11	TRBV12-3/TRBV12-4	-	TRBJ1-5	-	CASSLGQPQHF	TGTGCCAGCAGTTTAGGTCAGCCCCAGCATTTT
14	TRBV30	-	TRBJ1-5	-	CAWSVGGPNQPQHF	TGTGCCTGGAGTGTGGGGGGTCCCAATCAGCCCCAGCATTTT
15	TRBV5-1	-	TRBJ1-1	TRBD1	CASSSPTGGKPEAFF	TGCGCCAGCAGCTCCCCGACAGGGGGTAAGCCTGAAGCTTTCTTT
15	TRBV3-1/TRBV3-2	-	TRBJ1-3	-	CASSPKTGGSNTIYF	TGTGCCAGCAGCCCTAAAACTGGAGGGTCGAACACCATATATTTT
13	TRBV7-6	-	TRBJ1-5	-	CASSLAGDQPQHF	TGTGCCAGCAGCTTAGCGGGGGATCAGCCCCAGCATTTT
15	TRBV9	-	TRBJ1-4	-	CASSPGLGDGEKLFF	TGTGCCAGCAGCCCGGGTTTGGGGGATGGAGAAAAACTGTTTTTT
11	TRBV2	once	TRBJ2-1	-	CASRAVGEQFF	TGTGCCAGCCGTGCAGTCGGGGAGCAGTTCTTC
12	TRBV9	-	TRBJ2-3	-	CASSPQTDTQYF	TGTGCCAGCAGCCCGCAGACAGATACGCAGTATTTT
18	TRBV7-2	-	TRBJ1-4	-	CASSLARHSGGMGEKLFF	TGTGCCAGCAGCTTAGCCCGCCACAGTGGGGGGATGGGTGAAAAACTGTTTTTT